Listed here are 30 T cell receptor beta chains from one sample, sequenced in a study of T cell responses to AZD1222 COVID-19 vaccine. Measured with immunoSEQ multiplex PCR; TCRdb has only the in-frame clones, and not every one. Among some 110,000 clones listed, about 90% were seen once. The sample was peripheral blood, taken on day 0 of AZD1222 vaccination. The receptors here all came from an adult in good health.

The chain recombines TRBV10-3 with TRBJ1-6; a weak D match, TRBD1 (5 bases). The CDR3 is made up of 14 amino acids. The germline gives CDR1 ENHRY, CDR2 SYGVKD. Trimming left V 0 bases short and J 7 bases short, with 7 bases between. Written as DNA, the CDR3 is TGTGCCATCAGTGAGTCTCGGGGGAATTCACCCCTCCACTTT. Residues: CAISESRGNSPLHF.

The chain couples TRBV19 to TRBJ1-2, with 8 positions matching TRBD1. Trimming cost V 5 bases and J 5 bases; bases outside gene matches: 7. In germline, CDR1 is LNHDA, CDR2 SQIVND (reference sequence). This CDR3 contains 14 residues. The CDR3 coding sequence is TGTGCCAGTAGTCTGGGACAGGTTACTTATGGCTACACCTTC. Protein product: CASSLGQVTYGYTF.

This rearrangement joins TRBV10-1 to TRBJ1-1, with D perhaps TRBD1 (6 bases). Germline CDR1 WNHNN, CDR2 SYGVQD (reference sequence). V was cut by 4 bases and J by 0 bases, with 30 bases left in between. This CDR3 has 21 residues. CDR3 in amino acids: CASSGGGNSDTTNSMNTEAFF. The CDR3 bases are TGCGCCAGCAGTGGAGGGGGGAATTCTGACACAACTAACTCCATGAACACTGAAGCTTTCTTT.

The chain recombines TRBV3-1 (or the pseudogene TRBV3-2) with TRBJ1-1; possibly TRBD1 for D (6 bases). The germline V gene has CDR1 LGHDT and CDR2 YNNKEL (reference sequence). CDR3 length: 13 amino acids. Trimming shortened V by 2 bases and J by 7 bases, and 11 bases separated the two germline ends. CDR3 in amino acids: CASSQTAGVEAFF. The CDR3 DNA reads TGTGCCAGCAGCCAAACGGCAGGGGTTGAAGCTTTCTTT.

This chain joins TRBV6-1 and TRBJ1-5; a possible D gene is TRBD1 (5 bases). With 2 bases removed from V and 1 base from J, the gap between germline ends came to 6 bases. There are 14 residues in the CDR3. Germline assignment: CDR1 MNHNS and CDR2 SASEGT. DNA of the CDR3: TGTGCCAGCAGTGAACAGGGAAGCAATCAGCCCCAGCATTTT. It codes for CASSEQGSNQPQHF.

This rearrangement joins TRBV5-6 to TRBJ1-1; D is perhaps TRBD1 (6 bases). The germline V and J ends were trimmed by 0 bases and 1 base, with 13 bases remaining between them. CDR1 and CDR2 (germline): SGHDT, YYEEEE. The CDR3 has 16 residues. CDR3 region: CASSLGSRQANTEAFF. For the CDR3, the DNA is TGTGCCAGCAGCTTGGGATCTAGACAGGCGAACACTGAAGCTTTCTTT.

The chain recombines TRBV10-3 with TRBJ2-1, with 15 bases that match TRBD2. Germline V gene lookup returns CDR1 ENHRY and CDR2 SYGVKD. J was trimmed by 4 bases and V by 10 bases; bases with no gene match: 8. The CDR3 loop spans 16 amino acids. CDR3: CATGTSGGHPYNEQFF. In nucleotides, the CDR3 is TGTGCCACCGGGACTAGCGGGGGGCACCCTTACAATGAGCAGTTCTTC.

The J gene is TRBJ1-4, the V gene TRBV5-1, with D perhaps matching TRBD1 (5 bases). CDR1 is SGHRS and CDR2 is YFSETQ in the germline V gene. V was shortened by 5 bases and J by 6 bases, with 17 bases between the two germline ends. There are 15 residues in the CDR3. The CDR3 here is CASSELGSGHEKLFF. The CDR3 nucleotides read TGCGCCAGCAGTGAGTTGGGGTCAGGGCATGAAAAACTGTTTTTT.

This chain joins TRBV5-4 and TRBJ1-1; D is undetermined. With 1 base removed from V and 0 bases from J, the gap between germline ends came to 4 bases. The germline V gene encodes CDR1 SGHNT and CDR2 YYREEE (reference sequence). The CDR3 is made up of 13 amino acids. The CDR3 sequence: CASSLPMNTEAFF. The CDR3 bases are TGTGCCAGCAGCTTGCCGATGAACACTGAAGCTTTCTTT. The complete variable domain, with remaining parts taken from reference TRBV5-4 and TRBJ1-1, reads ETGVTQSPTHLIKTRGQQVTLRCSSQSGHNTVSWYQQALGQGPQFIFQYYREEENGRGNFPPRFSGLQFPNYSSELNVNALELDDSALYLCASSLPMNTEAFFGQGTRLTVV.

The chain uses TRBV7-8 and TRBJ1-6, with 9 nucleotides matching TRBD1. CDR3 length equals 16 residues. V dropped 4 bases and J dropped 10; count of bases not matched to a gene: 11. CDR1 SGHVS and CDR2 FQNEAQ come from the germline V gene. DNA for the CDR3: TGTGCCAGCAGCTCTACTTGGACAGGGGCTAGGTCACCCCTCCACTTT. Residues: CASSSTWTGARSPLHF. Filled out from reference TRBV7-8 and TRBJ1-6, the complete variable domain reads GAGVSQSPRYKVAKRGQDVALRCDPISGHVSLFWYQQALGQGPEFLTYFQNEAQLDKSGLPSDRFFAERPEGSVSTLKIQRTQQEDSAVYLCASSSTWTGARSPLHFGNGTRLTVT.

This clone occurred once. The chain recombines TRBV24-1 with TRBJ2-3; 10 bases fit TRBD2. Trimming at V came to 4 bases and at J to 1 base, leaving 7 bases not matched to a gene. In germline, CDR1 is KGHDR, CDR2 SFDVKD. The CDR3 extends over 17 amino acids. CDR3 nucleotides: TGTGCCACCAGTGACGGGGGGCTAGCGGGGGGCACAGATACGCAGTATTTT. Its translation is CATSDGGLAGGTDTQYF.

The chain has TRBV7-2 and TRBJ2-5; 7 nucleotides agree with TRBD2. Germline lookup yields CDR1 SGHTA and CDR2 FQGNSA. This CDR3 contains 17 residues. V trimming: 0 bases; J trimming: 5 bases; junction bases outside the gene matches: 12. DNA for the CDR3: TGTGCCAGCAGCTTAGCTTCGTGGGAGGGTTATTCGGAGACCCAGTACTTC. Protein product: CASSLASWEGYSETQYF.

The V call is TRBV28, the J call TRBJ1-2; D is ambiguous. The V end lost 4 bases, the J end lost 8 bases, and 14 bases lay between the germline ends. CDR3 size: 13 residues. CDR1 and CDR2 (germline): MDHEN, SYDVKM. CDR3 sequence: CASSSPDRKGYTF. The CDR3, as DNA: TGTGCCAGCAGTTCCCCGGATCGTAAGGGCTACACCTTC.

The chain links TRBV27 to TRBJ2-1; TRBD2 is a possible D gene (6 bases). Trimming pared 6 bases from V and 0 bases from J, leaving 18 bases between. Germline V gene lookup returns CDR1 MNHEY and CDR2 SMNVEV (reference sequence). This CDR3 spans 17 amino acids. CDR3 in amino acids: CASRYSSGESSYNEQFF. DNA for the CDR3: TGTGCCAGCAGATATTCATCGGGGGAGAGCTCCTACAATGAGCAGTTCTTC.

The chain links TRBV27 to TRBJ1-2; 10 positions match TRBD1. The CDR3 length is 15 residues. Germline CDR1 reads MNHEY; CDR2 reads SMNVEV (reference sequence). With 5 bases clipped from V and 5 bases from J, the junction kept 8 bases outside the gene matches. CDR3 bases: TGTGCCAGCAGTCAAGGGACAGGGGCGGAATATGGCTACACCTTC. Translated: CASSQGTGAEYGYTF.

V usage is TRBV6-2 or TRBV6-3 and J usage is TRBJ1-6; D gene uncertain. The CDR3 sequence is 12 residues long. Germline V gene data show CDR1 as MNHEY and CDR2 as SVGEGT. V gave up 5 bases and J gave up 7 bases, with 6 bases separating them. The CDR3 DNA follows: TGTGCCAGCAGTCTTCAAAATTCACCCCTCCACTTT. As protein: CASSLQNSPLHF.

The gene calls are TRBV6-5 and TRBJ2-3, with 8 bases lining up with TRBD2. Unmatched junction bases numbered 9, after V lost 4 bases and J lost 6 bases. This CDR3 has 15 residues. In germline, CDR1 is MNHEY, CDR2 SVGAGI. The CDR3 DNA reads TGTGCCAGCAGTTCCCACCGGGGGGGATCGGATACGCAGTATTTT. Protein sequence: CASSSHRGGSDTQYF.

The CDR3 loop reads CASSLGSASSGNTIYF. The CDR3 DNA is TGTGCCAGCAGCTTAGGGTCAGCCAGCTCTGGAAACACCATATATTTT. The chain uses TRBV7-9 and TRBJ1-3; D gene unclear. The germline V and J ends were trimmed by 1 base and 0 bases, with 10 bases remaining between them. This CDR3 is built from 16 residues. The germline V gene has CDR1 SEHNR and CDR2 FQNEAQ (reference sequence).

The chain joins TRBV5-1 to TRBJ1-4, with D maybe TRBD1 (6 bases). The V gene lost 4 bases and the J gene lost 5 bases, with 15 bases spanning the gap. Germline V gene data show CDR1 as SGHRS and CDR2 as YFSETQ. The CDR3 length is 15 residues. CDR3 in amino acids: CASSTTRGHNEKLFF. CDR3 sequence (DNA): TGCGCCAGCAGCACCACCCGGGGACACAATGAAAAACTGTTTTTT. Full variable domain (outside the CDR3, taken from reference TRBV5-1 and TRBJ1-4): KAGVTQTPRYLIKTRGQQVTLSCSPISGHRSVSWYQQTPGQGLQFLFEYFSETQRNKGNFPGRFSGRQFSNSRSEMNVSTLELGDSALYLCASSTTRGHNEKLFFGSGTQLSVL.

The rearrangement joins TRBV12-3 or TRBV12-4 to TRBJ1-4; no clear D. Trimming left V 1 base short and J 7 bases short, with 4 bases between. This CDR3 is built from 12 residues. CDR3 in DNA: TGTGCCAGCAGTTTAGGGAGTGAAAAACTGTTTTTT. Its protein is CASSLGSEKLFF.

V and J are TRBV19 and TRBJ2-3, with a tentative D call TRBD2 (6 bases). Per germline, CDR1 LNHDA and CDR2 SQIVND (reference sequence). Trimming took off 0 bases at V and 3 bases at J, with 13 bases between the two ends. This CDR3 spans 16 amino acids. CDR3 nucleotides: TGTGCCAGTAGTATAGATCGACTAAGCGGGACAGATACGCAGTATTTT. Translation: CASSIDRLSGTDTQYF.

The rearrangement uses TRBV6-5 and TRBJ2-2, with unresolved D. The germline gives CDR1 MNHEY, CDR2 SVGAGI. V dropped 5 bases and J dropped 1 base, with 2 bases sitting between them. The CDR3 totals 12 residues. CDR3 sequence: CASSQNTGELFF. The CDR3 nucleotides are TGTGCCAGCAGTCAGAACACCGGGGAGCTGTTTTTT.

The chain recombines TRBV2 with TRBJ2-1; 9 nucleotides agree with TRBD2. This CDR3 is built from 15 residues. The germline CDR1 and CDR2 sequences are SNHLY and FYNNEI. J gave up 10 bases and V 4 bases, and 11 bases lay outside the gene matches. As DNA, the CDR3 is TGTGCCAGCAGTGGGGGTCTAGCGGGACCCAAGGAGCAGTTCTTC. Translating gives CASSGGLAGPKEQFF.

This sequence joins TRBV9 and TRBJ2-1; 7 bases align to TRBD2. This CDR3 comprises 14 residues. Germline trimming cut 3 bases from V and 4 bases from J; bases unmatched to any gene: 4. Per germline, CDR1 SGDLS and CDR2 YYNGEE. CDR3 amino acids: CASSGGLGYNEQFF. The CDR3, as DNA: TGTGCCAGCAGCGGCGGACTAGGGTACAATGAGCAGTTCTTC.

V is TRBV11-3 and J is TRBJ1-1; 7 nucleotides line up with TRBD1. This CDR3 contains 13 residues. Trimming cost V 4 bases and J 4 bases; bases outside gene matches: 3. Germline CDR1 SGHNT, CDR2 YENEEA. CDR3 sequence (DNA): TGTGCCAGCAGCTCGACAGGGTTCACTGAAGCTTTCTTT. It translates to CASSSTGFTEAFF.

This clone was observed a single time. The V gene is TRBV3-1 (or the pseudogene TRBV3-2), the J gene TRBJ1-1, with a tentative D call TRBD1 (6 bases). The V gene's germline CDR1 is LGHDT and CDR2 YNNKEL (reference sequence). CDR3 size: 13 residues. The germline V and J ends were trimmed by 4 bases and 4 bases, with 10 bases remaining between them. DNA for the CDR3: TGTGCCAGCAGCCTTTCAGGGGCCACTGAAGCTTTCTTT. Its protein product is CASSLSGATEAFF.

Written as DNA, the CDR3 is TGTGCCAGCAGCTGGTATGACAGGTTCTTACAAGAGACCCAGTACTTC. Translated, it gives CASSWYDRFLQETQYF. The V call is TRBV7-2, the J call TRBJ2-5; D is perhaps TRBD1 (6 bases). Germline V gives CDR1 SGHTA, CDR2 FQGNSA. The CDR3 length is 16 residues. V lost 4 bases and J 2 bases, leaving 17 bases between the germline ends.

The chain recombines TRBV5-6 with TRBJ2-1; D unclear. The germline V gene has CDR1 SGHDT and CDR2 YYEEEE. This CDR3 is 15 amino acids long. With 0 bases removed from V and 1 base from J, the gap between germline ends came to 8 bases. The CDR3 DNA reads as TGTGCCAGCAGCTTGGCCCTCATTTCCTACAATGAGCAGTTCTTC. It encodes CASSLALISYNEQFF.

The chain carries TRBV5-1 and TRBJ2-7; TRBD1 matches 9 bases. CDR1 is SGHRS, CDR2 YFSETQ, per germline. Unmatched junction bases numbered 13, after V lost 4 bases and J lost 5 bases. CDR3 size: 16 residues. The CDR3 DNA is TGCGCCAGCAGCCCAAATCCCCGGGACAGGGAGAACGAGCAGTACTTC. As protein: CASSPNPRDRENEQYF.

The sample holds one count of this clone. CDR3 DNA: TGTGCCAGTAGTGCCGCTACAGGGAAATATAATTCACCCCTCCACTTT. It is translated as CASSAATGKYNSPLHF. This rearrangement joins TRBV19 to TRBJ1-6; perhaps TRBD1 as D (6 bases). CDR1 is LNHDA and CDR2 is SQIVND in the germline V gene (reference sequence). V was pared by 5 bases and J by 4 bases, with 15 bases between. This CDR3 has 16 amino acids.